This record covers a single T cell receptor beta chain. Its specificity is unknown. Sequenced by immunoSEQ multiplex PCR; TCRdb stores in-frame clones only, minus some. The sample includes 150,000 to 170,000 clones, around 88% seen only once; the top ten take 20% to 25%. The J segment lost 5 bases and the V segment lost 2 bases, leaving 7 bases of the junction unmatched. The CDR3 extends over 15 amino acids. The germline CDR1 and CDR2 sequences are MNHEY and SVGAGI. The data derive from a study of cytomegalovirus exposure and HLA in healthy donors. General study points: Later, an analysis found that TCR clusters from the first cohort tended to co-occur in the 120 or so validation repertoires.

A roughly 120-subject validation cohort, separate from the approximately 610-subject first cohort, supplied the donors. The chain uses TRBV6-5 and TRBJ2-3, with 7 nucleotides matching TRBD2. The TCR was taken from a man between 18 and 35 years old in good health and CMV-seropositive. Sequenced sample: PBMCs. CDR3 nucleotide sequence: TGTGCCAGCAGTTACCGAGGCGGGGGTAGAGATACGCAGTATTTT. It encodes CASSYRGGGRDTQYF.